This TCR beta chain was obtained from a study of T cell clones after liver transplantation. About the research overall: In this trial, immunosuppression withdrawal was attempted within 2 years of liver transplant. Tolerance: complete withdrawal held at least one year, liver enzymes staying within twice normal. Whole-study findings and limits: In a couple of subjects, few donor cells limited the measurable donor-reactive repertoire.

Germline V lookup: CDR1 KGHSH, CDR2 LQKENI. The V end was cut by 3 bases, the J end by 4 bases, with 9 bases between. The CDR3 has 13 amino acids. This clone has just one count. Antigen specificity is unknown. Data came from immunoSEQ multiplex PCR; TCRdb stores just in-frame clones and leaves some out. The sample lists about 100,000 clones; around 83% were seen once. This clonotype was obtained from a human donor who received a liver transplant. The J gene is TRBJ2-5, the V gene TRBV18; D is possibly TRBD2 (5 bases). This specimen was CD4+ T cells from blood, taken before liver transplant. The CDR3 DNA reads TGTGCCAGCTCACCCGGGATCATAGAGACCCAGTACTTC. It translates to CASSPGIIETQYF.